This TCR beta chain was obtained from a study of blood T cell repertoires in COVID-19. Across the whole study: Spain, Italy and the United States supplied samples that represented acute and convalescent COVID-19. PBMCs, B-cell-depleted T cells, or T cells provided the cDNA or gDNA that made up the material.

This clone was observed once. Generated by immunoSEQ multiplex PCR, the TCRdb table keeps only in-frame clones and is missing some. The data contain some 260,000 clones, over 70% of them singletons. Followed over time, Seattle patients had been enrolled while infection was active. Germline CDR1 KGHDR, CDR2 SFDVKD. V was clipped by 4 bases and J by 5 bases, with 16 bases between them. The CDR3 consists of 16 residues. Sequenced sample: peripheral blood. This clonotype was obtained from an older woman with COVID-19, enrolled during active disease. The rearrangement uses TRBV24-1 and TRBJ2-2, with D tentatively TRBD2 (5 bases). The DNA of the CDR3 is TGTGCCACCAGTGAAGGTCTAGCTAGAACAACCGGGGAGCTGTTTTTT. Its protein is CATSEGLARTTGELFF.